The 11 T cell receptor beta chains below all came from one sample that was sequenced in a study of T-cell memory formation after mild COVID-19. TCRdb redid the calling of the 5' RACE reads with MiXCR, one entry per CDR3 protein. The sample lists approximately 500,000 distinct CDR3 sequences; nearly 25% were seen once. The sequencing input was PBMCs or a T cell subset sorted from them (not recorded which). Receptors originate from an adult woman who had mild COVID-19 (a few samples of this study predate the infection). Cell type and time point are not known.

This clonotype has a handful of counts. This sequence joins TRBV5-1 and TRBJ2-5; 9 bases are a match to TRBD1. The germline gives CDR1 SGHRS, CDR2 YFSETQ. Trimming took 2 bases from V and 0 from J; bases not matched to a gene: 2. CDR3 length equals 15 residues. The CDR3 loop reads CASSFGQGYQETQYF. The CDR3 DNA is TGCGCCAGCAGCTTCGGACAGGGGTACCAAGAGACCCAGTACTTC.

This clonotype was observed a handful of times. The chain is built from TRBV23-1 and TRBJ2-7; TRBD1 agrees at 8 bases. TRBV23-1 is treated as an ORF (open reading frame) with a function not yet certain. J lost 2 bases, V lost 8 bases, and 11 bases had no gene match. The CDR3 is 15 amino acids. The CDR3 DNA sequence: TGCGCCAGCGGATATTCGGGACAGGTCCCCTACGAGCAGTACTTC. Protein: CASGYSGQVPYEQYF.

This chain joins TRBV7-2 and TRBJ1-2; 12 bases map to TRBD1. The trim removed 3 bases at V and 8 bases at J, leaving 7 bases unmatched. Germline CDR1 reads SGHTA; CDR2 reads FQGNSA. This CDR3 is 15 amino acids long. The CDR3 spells CASSLDRDRGRGYTF. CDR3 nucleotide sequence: TGTGCCAGCAGCTTGGACCGGGACAGGGGGCGAGGCTACACCTTC. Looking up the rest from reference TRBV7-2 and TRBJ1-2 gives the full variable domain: GAGVSQSPSNKVTEKGKDVELRCDPISGHTALYWYRQSLGQGLEFLIYFQGNSAPDKSGLPSDRFSAERTGGSVSTLTIQRTQQEDSAVYLCASSLDRDRGRGYTFGSGTRLTVV.

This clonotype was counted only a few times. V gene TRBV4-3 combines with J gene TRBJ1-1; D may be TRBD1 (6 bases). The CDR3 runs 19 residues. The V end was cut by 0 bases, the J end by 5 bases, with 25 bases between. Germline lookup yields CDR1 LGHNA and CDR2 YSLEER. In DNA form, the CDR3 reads TGCGCCAGCAGCCAAGAAGGGTCAGACAATGGGGGGGCAAAAACTGAAGCTTTCTTT. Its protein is CASSQEGSDNGGAKTEAFF.

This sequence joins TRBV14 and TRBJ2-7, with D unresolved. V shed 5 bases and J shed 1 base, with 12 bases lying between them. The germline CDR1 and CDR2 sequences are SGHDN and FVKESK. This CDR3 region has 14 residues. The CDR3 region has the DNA TGTGCCAGCAGCTGGGGTTCCGATTCCTACGAGCAGTACTTC. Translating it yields CASSWGSDSYEQYF.

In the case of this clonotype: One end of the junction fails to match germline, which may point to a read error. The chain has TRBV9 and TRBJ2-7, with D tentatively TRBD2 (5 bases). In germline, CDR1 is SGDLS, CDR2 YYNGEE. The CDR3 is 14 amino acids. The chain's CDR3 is CASSPPGGSYDQYF. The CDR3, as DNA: TGTGCCAGCAGCCCCCCCGGCGGGTCCTACGATCAGTACTTC.

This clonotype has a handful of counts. CDR3 nucleotides: TGTGCCAGCATCTCACAGGCATCCAACACTGAAGCTTTCTTT. Its protein is CASISQASNTEAFF. V usage is TRBV7-9 and J usage is TRBJ1-1, with a possible D match to TRBD1 (5 bases). The CDR3 consists of 14 residues. V lost 7 bases to trimming and J lost 2 bases, with 14 bases between them. Germline lookup yields CDR1 SEHNR and CDR2 FQNEAQ (reference sequence).

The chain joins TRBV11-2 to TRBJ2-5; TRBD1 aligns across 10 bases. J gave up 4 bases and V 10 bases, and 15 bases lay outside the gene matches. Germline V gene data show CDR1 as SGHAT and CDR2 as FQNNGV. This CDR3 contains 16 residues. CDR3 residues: CATKEGQGIIGETQYF. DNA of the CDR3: TGTGCCACCAAAGAGGGACAGGGGATAATCGGAGAGACCCAGTACTTC. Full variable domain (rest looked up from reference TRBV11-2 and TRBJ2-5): EAGVAQSPRYKIIEKRQSVAFWCNPISGHATLYWYQQILGQGPKLLIQFQNNGVVDDSQLPKDRFSAERLKGVDSTLKIQPAKLEDSAVYLCATKEGQGIIGETQYFGPGTRLLVL.

CDR3 nucleotide sequence: TGTGCCAGTAGTGTATGGGATAATTCCTACGAGCAGTACTTC. Encoded protein: CASSVWDNSYEQYF. The gene calls are TRBV19 and TRBJ2-7; D is undetermined. The CDR3 consists of 14 residues. The V end was cut by 5 bases, the J end by 1 base, with 12 bases between. The germline V gene has CDR1 LNHDA and CDR2 SQIVND (reference sequence).

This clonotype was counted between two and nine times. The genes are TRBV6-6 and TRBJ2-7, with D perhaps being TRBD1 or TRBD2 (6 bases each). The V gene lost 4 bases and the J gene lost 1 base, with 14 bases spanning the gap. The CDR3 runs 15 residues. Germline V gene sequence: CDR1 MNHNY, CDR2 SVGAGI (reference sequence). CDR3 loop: CASSWGLGGSYEQYF. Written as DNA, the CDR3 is TGTGCCAGCAGTTGGGGGCTAGGGGGGTCCTACGAGCAGTACTTC.

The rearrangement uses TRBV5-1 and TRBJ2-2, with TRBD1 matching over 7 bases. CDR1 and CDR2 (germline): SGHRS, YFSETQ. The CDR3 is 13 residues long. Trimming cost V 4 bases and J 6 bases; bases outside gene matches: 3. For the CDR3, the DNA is TGCGCCAGCAGCCGAGACAGGGCCGGGGAGCTGTTTTTT. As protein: CASSRDRAGELFF.